This TCR beta chain stems from a study of neurological immune-mediated disorders. Whole-study results and caveats: There were no CDR3 amino acid sequences shared by expanded clones across subjects, a result suggesting private repertoires in all groups.

5'RACE with 10-nucleotide random UMIs produced the cDNA. The yield of each sequencing run was over 180 million TCR-beta sequences from 15-18 subjects. Each CDR3 protein is one row after TCRdb ran MiXCR on the 5' RACE reads. The sample lists approximately 89,000 distinct CDR3 sequences; about 12% were seen once. This clonotype was counted ten times or more. The antigen is unknown. This may arise from a read error, as a much more abundant clone is one base away. The V gene's germline CDR1 is SGDLS and CDR2 YYNGEE. V lost 0 bases and J 9 bases, leaving 13 bases between the germline ends. This CDR3 spans 14 amino acids. Described time point: longitudinal time-point 2. The unsorted libraries were made from 2 million PBMCs kept at -80 C.

Sequenced sample: PBMCs. The chain couples TRBV9 to TRBJ2-1; perhaps TRBD1 as D (6 bases). This TCR derives from a female donor with HTLV-1-associated myelopathy (HAM/TSP). The CDR3 here is CASSVAQGRGEQFF. The CDR3 DNA reads TGTGCCAGCAGCGTAGCTCAGGGGCGCGGTGAGCAGTTCTTC.